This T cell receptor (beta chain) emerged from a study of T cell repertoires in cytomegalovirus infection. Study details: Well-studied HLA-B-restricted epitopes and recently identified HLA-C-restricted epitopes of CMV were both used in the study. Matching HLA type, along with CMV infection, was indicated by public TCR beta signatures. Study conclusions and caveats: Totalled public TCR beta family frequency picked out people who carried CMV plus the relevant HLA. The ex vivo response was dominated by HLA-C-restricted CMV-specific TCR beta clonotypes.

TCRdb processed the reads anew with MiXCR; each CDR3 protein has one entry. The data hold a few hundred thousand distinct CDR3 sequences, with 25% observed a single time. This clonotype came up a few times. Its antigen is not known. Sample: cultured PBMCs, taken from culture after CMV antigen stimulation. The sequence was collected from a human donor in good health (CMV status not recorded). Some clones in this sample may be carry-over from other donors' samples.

The CDR3: CASERTGVSYEQYF. CDR3 nucleotide sequence: TGTGCCAGCGAAAGGACCGGGGTCTCCTACGAGCAGTACTTC. The chain is built from TRBV11-2 and TRBJ2-7; a possible D gene is TRBD2 (5 bases). Germline CDR1 and CDR2: SGHAT and FQNNGV. V was shortened by 8 bases and J by 0 bases, with 14 bases between the two germline ends. This CDR3 has 14 residues.